This T cell receptor (beta chain) was found in a study of molecular identifiers for immune sequencing clone quantification. General study findings and limits: The study found clones above 20 RNA copies held over 98% of effector molecules and under 1% in naive cells.

V was clipped by 1 base and J by 6 bases, with 9 bases between them. The CDR3 extends over 13 amino acids. Germline assignment: CDR1 LGHDT and CDR2 YNNKEL (reference sequence). The bulk TCR libraries were made with methods described before and with listed TCR primers. Each CDR3 protein is one row after TCRdb ran MiXCR on the PCR reads. The table lists around 40,000 distinct CDR3 sequences, 15% to 20% of them singletons. The CD8+CD4-CCR7+CD45RA+ phenotype defined the sorted naive CD8 T cells. Many counts were recorded for this clonotype. Its specificity is unknown. This sequence originates from a human donor in good health. Some libraries in this study had Jurkat cell RNA spiked in. V and J are TRBV3-1 and TRBJ2-5; perhaps D is TRBD1 or TRBD2 (6 bases each). Sequences were obtained from naive CD8+ T cells from blood, with Jurkat cell RNA spiked in. Subset specified: FACS-sorted CD8+CD4-CCR7+CD45RA+ naive T cells. The CDR3 nucleotides read TGTGCCAGCAGCCAAGGAGGGGGGCAGACCCAGTACTTC. As protein: CASSQGGGQTQYF.